Listed here are 5 T cell receptor beta chains from one sample, sequenced in a study of regulatory T cells in long-lasting Graves disease (dated by TCRdb to 2020 to 2022). The library was built by means of multiplex PCR. TCRdb names Illumina HiSeq 4000 as the instrument used. CDR3 regions were amplified by Arm-PCR with iRepertoire HTBI primers to construct TCR beta libraries. The public reads were reanalyzed by TCRdb: fastp trimming at Q25, MiXCR alignment, in-frame beta chains only. Each entry is one CDR3 protein sequence, shown with its most common DNA and genes. The sample records roughly 560,000 distinct CDR3 sequences, 12% of which are singletons. The ten largest clones take up 7.5% to 9% of the sample. The meaning of the sample's time point label: newly diagnosed GD, antithyroid drugs for less than 3 months. For both TCR sequencing and RNA sequencing, RNA was extracted from PBMCs using TRIzol.

These same records also appear under a second study, on T cells in Graves' hyperthyroidism and ophthalmopathy.

Sequenced material: peripheral blood mononuclear cells (PBMCs), taken at new diagnosis, from a patient treated with antithyroid drugs. These receptor sequences come from a woman aged 25 to 39 with Graves disease. Donor details come from another sample of the same person, matched by shared clones.

The chain links TRBV6-1 to TRBJ1-5; 8 nucleotides match TRBD1. This CDR3 spans 15 amino acids. Germline V lookup: CDR1 MNHNS, CDR2 SASEGT. The ends lost 6 bases at V and 5 bases at J; junction bases unmatched: 9. The chain's CDR3 is CASSLTGEPYQPQHF. The CDR3 DNA follows: TGTGCCAGCAGCCTGACAGGGGAACCGTATCAGCCCCAGCATTTT.

V is TRBV5-1 and J is TRBJ2-2; a weak D match, TRBD1 (6 bases). Germline V gene sequence: CDR1 SGHRS, CDR2 YFSETQ. This CDR3 has 14 residues. Trimming removed 0 bases from V and 6 bases from J, with 9 bases in between. The CDR3 sequence is CASSLVKGAGELFF. CDR3 coding DNA: TGCGCCAGCAGCTTGGTTAAGGGGGCCGGGGAGCTGTTTTTT.

This clonotype showed up many times. The chain recombines TRBV10-3 with TRBJ2-1; 8 bases align to TRBD1. Germline trimming cut 0 bases from V and 9 bases from J; bases unmatched to any gene: 7. This CDR3 region has 15 residues. Germline assignment: CDR1 ENHRY and CDR2 SYGVKD. The CDR3 nucleotides read TGTGCCATCAGTGAGTCCCCAGGGGGCTTTGGTGAGCAGTTCTTC. Translated, it gives CAISESPGGFGEQFF.

The chain couples TRBV28 to TRBJ2-7; TRBD1 matches at 7 bases. Germline V gene data show CDR1 as MDHEN and CDR2 as SYDVKM. The V segment lost 6 bases and the J segment 7 bases; nucleotides outside the gene matches: 9. The CDR3 sequence is 13 residues long. The CDR3 DNA reads TGTGCCAGCAGAGCTGGCTTCAGGGGGGAGCAGTACTTC. Translation gives CASRAGFRGEQYF.

This clonotype was counted at least ten times. V usage is TRBV14 and J usage is TRBJ2-1, with 8 bases identical to TRBD1. The CDR3 totals 17 residues. The V gene's germline CDR1 is SGHDN and CDR2 FVKESK. Unmatched junction bases numbered 6, after V lost 0 bases and J lost 2 bases. DNA for the CDR3: TGTGCCAGCAGCCAAGACGGGGCAGGGGGCGCCTACAATGAGCAGTTCTTC. Translated: CASSQDGAGGAYNEQFF.